The clone carrying this T cell receptor beta chain was recorded many times. Its target is unknown. V lost 6 bases, J lost 5 bases, and 20 bases lay in between. Germline V lookup: CDR1 MNHNS, CDR2 SASEGT. The CDR3 spans 15 residues. These data come from a study of T cells in Graves' hyperthyroidism and ophthalmopathy. Study in general: Before treatment of any kind, peripheral blood was taken at initial diagnosis.

Disease lasting under 3 months, a NOSPECS grade of at least 4, and a Clinical Activity Score of at least 3 were features of the ophthalmopathy patients. Uncontrolled infection, other autoimmune disease, pregnancy or lactation disqualified patients from enrolment. Study-level findings and limits: Patients with ophthalmopathy were separated from those with stable hyperthyroidism by a 13 V-J model.

The source material, RNA transcripts, was used to amplify TCR beta CDR3 regions. The HTBI set primed first-round TCR CDR3 RT-PCR. One entry per CDR3 protein, called by TCRdb with MiXCR from the multiplex PCR reads. The sample gives hundreds of thousands of distinct CDR3 sequences, roughly 15% of which show up once; around 4% is in the top ten. The rearrangement joins TRBV6-1 to TRBJ2-7; D may be TRBD2 (6 bases). The sequenced material came from blood. The TCR originated in a middle-aged woman with Graves' ophthalmopathy. The chain's CDR3 is CASRAGRANSHEQYF. The CDR3 DNA reads TGTGCCAGCAGGGCGGGAAGGGCAAATTCCCACGAGCAGTACTTC.